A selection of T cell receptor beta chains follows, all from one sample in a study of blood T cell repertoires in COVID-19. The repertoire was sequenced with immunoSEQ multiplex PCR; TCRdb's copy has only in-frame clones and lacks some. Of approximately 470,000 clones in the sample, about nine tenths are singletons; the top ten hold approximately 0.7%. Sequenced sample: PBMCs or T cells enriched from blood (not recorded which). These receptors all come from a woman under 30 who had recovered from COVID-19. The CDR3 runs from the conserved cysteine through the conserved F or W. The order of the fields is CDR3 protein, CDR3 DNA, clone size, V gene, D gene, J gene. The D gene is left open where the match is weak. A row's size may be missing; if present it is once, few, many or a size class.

CDR3aa: CASNRGARYEQYF; CDR3nt: TGTGCCAGCAATCGGGGGGCCCGCTACGAGCAGTACTTC; abundance: .; v_gene: TRBV12-3/TRBV12-4; d_gene: .; j_gene: TRBJ2-7
CDR3aa: CASSRGNSPLHF; CDR3nt: TGTGCCAGTAGTCGCGGTAATTCACCCCTCCACTTT; abundance: .; v_gene: TRBV27; d_gene: .; j_gene: TRBJ1-6
CDR3aa: CASSEDRGETQYF; CDR3nt: TGTGCCAGTAGTGAGGACAGGGGAGAGACCCAGTACTTC; abundance: few; v_gene: TRBV19; d_gene: TRBD1; j_gene: TRBJ2-5
CDR3aa: CATSRDLSYEQYF; CDR3nt: TGTGCCACCAGCAGAGATCTGAGCTACGAGCAGTACTTC; abundance: .; v_gene: TRBV15; d_gene: .; j_gene: TRBJ2-7
CDR3aa: CASSVNRDNNSPLHF; CDR3nt: TGTGCCAGTAGTGTCAACAGGGATAACAATTCACCCCTCCACTTT; abundance: .; v_gene: TRBV19; d_gene: .; j_gene: TRBJ1-6
CDR3aa: CASRPYRNTEAFF; CDR3nt: TGTGCCAGCAGACCATATAGGAACACTGAAGCTTTCTTT; abundance: .; v_gene: TRBV2; d_gene: .; j_gene: TRBJ1-1
CDR3aa: CATSGISGSSTDTQYF; CDR3nt: TGTGCCACCAGTGGAATTTCGGGGTCTAGCACAGATACGCAGTATTTT; abundance: .; v_gene: TRBV24-1; d_gene: .; j_gene: TRBJ2-3
CDR3aa: CASSYPPRQGNQPQHF; CDR3nt: TGTGCCAGCAGTTACCCCCCCCGACAGGGCAATCAGCCCCAGCATTTT; abundance: .; v_gene: TRBV6-5; d_gene: .; j_gene: TRBJ1-5
CDR3aa: CASSQGRGSLNSPLHF; CDR3nt: TGCGCCAGCAGCCAAGGGAGGGGGTCTCTAAATTCACCCCTCCACTTT; abundance: .; v_gene: TRBV5-1; d_gene: .; j_gene: TRBJ1-6
CDR3aa: CASSFTPPGQGRFRNQPQHF; CDR3nt: TGTGCCAGCAGCTTTACGCCTCCGGGACAGGGAAGATTTCGCAATCAGCCCCAGCATTTT; abundance: .; v_gene: TRBV11-3; d_gene: TRBD1; j_gene: TRBJ1-5
CDR3aa: CASSQSTRDRGRIFDPYRNTIYF; CDR3nt: TGCGCCAGCAGTCAATCCACCCGGGACAGGGGGCGGATTTTCGACCCGTATAGAAACACCATATATTTT; abundance: .; v_gene: TRBV23-1; d_gene: TRBD1; j_gene: TRBJ1-3
CDR3aa: CASSTGAETGELFF; CDR3nt: TGTGCCAGCAGCACAGGGGCAGAGACCGGGGAGCTGTTTTTT; abundance: .; v_gene: TRBV27; d_gene: TRBD1; j_gene: TRBJ2-2
CDR3aa: CASSLVGRGTEAFF; CDR3nt: TGTGCCAGCAGTTTAGTGGGGAGGGGGACTGAAGCTTTCTTT; abundance: few; v_gene: TRBV28; d_gene: .; j_gene: TRBJ1-1
CDR3aa: CASSQVYQETQYF; CDR3nt: TGCGCCAGCAGCCAAGTATACCAGGAGACCCAGTACTTC; abundance: .; v_gene: TRBV4-1; d_gene: .; j_gene: TRBJ2-5
CDR3aa: CASSPRAQETQYF; CDR3nt: TGTGCCAGCTCACCGCGGGCCCAAGAGACCCAGTACTTC; abundance: once; v_gene: TRBV18; d_gene: .; j_gene: TRBJ2-5
CDR3aa: CASSQGRQGAGEQYF; CDR3nt: TGTGCCAGCAGCCAAGGGAGACAGGGGGCTGGGGAGCAGTACTTC; abundance: .; v_gene: TRBV3-1/TRBV3-2; d_gene: TRBD1; j_gene: TRBJ2-7
CDR3aa: CASSLHWEAFF; CDR3nt: TGTGCCAGCAGCTTACACTGGGAAGCTTTCTTT; abundance: .; v_gene: TRBV7-9; d_gene: .; j_gene: TRBJ1-1
CDR3aa: CASSETSAQAGELFF; CDR3nt: TGTGCCAGCAGTGAAACGTCTGCTCAGGCCGGGGAGCTGTTTTTT; abundance: few; v_gene: TRBV2; d_gene: .; j_gene: TRBJ2-2
CDR3aa: CASSLDSMNTEAFF; CDR3nt: TGTGCCAGCAGCTTGGACTCTATGAACACTGAAGCTTTCTTT; abundance: .; v_gene: TRBV5-4; d_gene: .; j_gene: TRBJ1-1
CDR3aa: CASSFGQPYEQYF; CDR3nt: TGTGCCAGCAGCTTTGGACAACCCTACGAGCAGTACTTC; abundance: .; v_gene: TRBV11-2; d_gene: .; j_gene: TRBJ2-7
CDR3aa: CASSWPSRAGSTDTQYF; CDR3nt: TGCGCCAGCAGCTGGCCCTCTCGAGCAGGGTCCACAGATACGCAGTATTTT; abundance: .; v_gene: TRBV5-1; d_gene: .; j_gene: TRBJ2-3
CDR3aa: CASSLGGSGSYNEQFF; CDR3nt: TGTGCCAGCAGCTTGGGAGGGTCTGGCTCCTACAATGAGCAGTTCTTC; abundance: .; v_gene: TRBV7-2; d_gene: TRBD2; j_gene: TRBJ2-1
CDR3aa: CASSDLTSGGGETQYF; CDR3nt: TGTGCCAGCAGTGATCTCACTAGCGGGGGAGGGGAGACCCAGTACTTC; abundance: .; v_gene: TRBV6-1; d_gene: TRBD2; j_gene: TRBJ2-5
CDR3aa: CASSLEEGHEQFF; CDR3nt: TGTGCCAGCAGCTTAGAGGAGGGGCATGAGCAGTTCTTC; abundance: once; v_gene: TRBV7-9; d_gene: .; j_gene: TRBJ2-1
CDR3aa: CASSRTGDGTEAFF; CDR3nt: TGTGCCAGCAGCCGTACAGGGGATGGAACTGAAGCTTTCTTT; abundance: once; v_gene: TRBV14; d_gene: TRBD1; j_gene: TRBJ1-1
CDR3aa: CASSALAGVSDTQYF; CDR3nt: TGCGCCAGCAGCGCACTAGCGGGGGTTTCAGATACGCAGTATTTT; abundance: .; v_gene: TRBV5-1; d_gene: TRBD2; j_gene: TRBJ2-3
CDR3aa: CASSEQGAPGNSPLHF; CDR3nt: TGTGCCAGCAGTGAACAGGGGGCGCCGGGGAATTCACCCCTCCACTTT; abundance: .; v_gene: TRBV6-1; d_gene: TRBD1; j_gene: TRBJ1-6